This T cell receptor (beta chain) emerged from a study of identical twins. Study results and limitations: Among beta out-of-frame sequences, excess sharing between twins appeared weaker. It was cross-sectional statistical analysis, not following the same donors, that the conclusions relied on.

Template switching added a universal primer site; cDNA carried unique molecular identifiers. TCRdb re-derived calls from the 5' RACE reads in MiXCR, one entry per CDR3 protein. The table has nearly 650,000 distinct CDR3 sequences, under 8.5% seen once. This clonotype was counted at least ten times. Its cognate antigen is unknown. The CDR3 runs 12 residues. Trimming shortened V by 5 bases and J by 5 bases, and 7 bases separated the two germline ends. The germline CDR1 and CDR2 sequences are LNHNV and YYDKDF (reference sequence). This sample also appeared in a second study, on yellow fever vaccine responses in identical twins.

The sequence came from a woman aged 18-29 years in good health. The J gene is TRBJ1-5, the V gene TRBV15; D is uncertain. Specimen: PBMCs. The CDR3 nucleotides are TGTGCCACCAGCCGGTCGGATCAGCCCCAGCATTTT. It is translated as CATSRSDQPQHF.